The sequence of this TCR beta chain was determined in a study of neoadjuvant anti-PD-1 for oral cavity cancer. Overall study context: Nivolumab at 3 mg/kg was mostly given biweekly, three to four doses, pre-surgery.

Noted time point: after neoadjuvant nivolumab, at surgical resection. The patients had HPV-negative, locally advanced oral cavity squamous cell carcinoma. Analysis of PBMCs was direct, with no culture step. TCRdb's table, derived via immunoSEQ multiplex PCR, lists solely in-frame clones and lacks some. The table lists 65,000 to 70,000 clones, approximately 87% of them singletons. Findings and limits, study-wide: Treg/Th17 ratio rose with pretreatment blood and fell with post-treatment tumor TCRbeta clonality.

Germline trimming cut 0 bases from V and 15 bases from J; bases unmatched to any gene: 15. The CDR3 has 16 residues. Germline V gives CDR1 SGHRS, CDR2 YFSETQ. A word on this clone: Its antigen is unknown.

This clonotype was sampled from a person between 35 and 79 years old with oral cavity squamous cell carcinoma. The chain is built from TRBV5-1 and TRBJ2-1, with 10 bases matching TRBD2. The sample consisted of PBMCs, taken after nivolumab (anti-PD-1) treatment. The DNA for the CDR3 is TGCGCCAGCAGCTTGGCCGGGACTAGCGCCGGCAGGCTGGGGTTCTTC. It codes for CASSLAGTSAGRLGFF.